This TCR beta chain was retrieved from a study of blood T cell repertoires in COVID-19. V shed 3 bases and J 2 bases; nucleotides not matched to a gene: 6. This CDR3 spans 16 amino acids. The germline V gene has CDR1 SGHTA and CDR2 FQGNSA. This table comes from immunoSEQ multiplex PCR, and its TCRdb copy is limited to in-frame clones, with some not included. The sample comprises about 150,000 clones, approximately 80% of which are singletons, and around 5% rests with the top ten. The source of this sequence is a man in his 70s who had been exposed to COVID-19. The specimen sequenced was PBMCs or T cells enriched from blood (not recorded which). This rearrangement joins TRBV7-2 to TRBJ2-1, with TRBD2 matching 8 bases. CDR3 sequence: CASSLTSSGTYNEQFF. The CDR3 DNA follows: TGTGCCAGCAGCTTGACGAGTAGCGGGACCTACAATGAGCAGTTCTTC.